This TCR beta chain came from a study of breast tumors, draining lymph nodes, adjacent tissues. The study, taken as a whole, reports: Tumor TCR diversity was below lymph nodes but above nontumor tissue. Data fit most tumor T cells coming from lymph node, expanding in tumor. Luminal-like breast cancer showed significantly greater tumor-nontumor repertoire similarity than basal-like breast cancer did.

In germline, CDR1 is DFQATT, CDR2 SNEGSKA (reference sequence). The CDR3 is made up of 17 amino acids. Using its own MiXCR run on the multiplex PCR reads, TCRdb lists one record per CDR3 protein. In the table there are fewer than 20,000 distinct CDR3 sequences, less than 45% of which are singletons. At least ten counts were recorded for this clonotype. Its antigen is not known. The junction differs from germline at one of its ends, possibly a read error. The chain joins TRBV20-1 to TRBJ1-2; 12 nucleotides align to TRBD1. The sequenced sample consisted of tumor-adjacent breast tissue. The source is a female donor with breast cancer. Some clones in this sample may be carry-over from other donors' samples. CDR3 sequence reads: CSARDTPGQGAPLGYIF. The CDR3 nucleotides read TGCAGTGCTAGAGATACTCCGGGACAGGGGGCTCCTCTAGGCTACATCTTC.